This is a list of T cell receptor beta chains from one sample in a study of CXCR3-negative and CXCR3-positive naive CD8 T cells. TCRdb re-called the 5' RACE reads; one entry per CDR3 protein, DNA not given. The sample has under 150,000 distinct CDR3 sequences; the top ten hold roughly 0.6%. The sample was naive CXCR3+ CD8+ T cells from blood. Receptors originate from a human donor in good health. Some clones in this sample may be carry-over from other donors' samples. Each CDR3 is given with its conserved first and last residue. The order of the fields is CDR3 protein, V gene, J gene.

CATSRDAGSYNEQFF	TRBV15	TRBJ2-1
CASSYSIFGYGGELFF	TRBV6-5	TRBJ2-2
CASRGQSSYNEQFF	TRBV27	TRBJ2-1
CSGSPAAGELFF	TRBV20-1	TRBJ2-2
CASSIGKTLEAFF	TRBV7-8	TRBJ1-1
CASKTSGTEAFF	TRBV10-2	TRBJ1-1
CASSPLALSYNEQFF	TRBV11-2	TRBJ2-1
CSAVKIVMNTEAFF	TRBV20-1	TRBJ1-1
CASSSLGQEYTEAFF	TRBV12-3/TRBV12-4	TRBJ1-1
CASSFRGGNTEAFF	TRBV12-3/TRBV12-4	TRBJ1-1
CASSPLLGVNYGYTF	TRBV11-2	TRBJ1-2
CASSWTVSNEKLFF	TRBV28	TRBJ1-4
CASSKIWDRGNEQYF	TRBV21-1	TRBJ2-7
CASSQDSDRERTYGYTF	TRBV4-1	TRBJ1-2
CASSLLGGVSEQYF	TRBV28	TRBJ2-7
CAINGRAGKRVKNIQYF	TRBV10-3	TRBJ2-4
CASSLTSGGVYEQYF	TRBV7-3	TRBJ2-7
CASSLTPSPSYEQYF	TRBV7-9	TRBJ2-7
CASSPLGELNEQFF	TRBV28	TRBJ2-1
CASSLPGTGISYEQYF	TRBV11-3	TRBJ2-7
CASSYNSGTEPSTDTQYF	TRBV6-6	TRBJ2-3
CASSRPGSSYNEQFF	TRBV7-9	TRBJ2-1
CASSLADRGDEQYF	TRBV7-6	TRBJ2-7
CASSHGQEAEAFF	TRBV4-1	TRBJ1-1
CATSGRQGQLYEQYF	TRBV15	TRBJ2-7
CASSPGQGPGGEQYF	TRBV11-2	TRBJ2-7
CSARGGTSGLWREQYF	TRBV20-1	TRBJ2-7
CASGHSSNTEAFF	TRBV3-1	TRBJ1-1
CSASEGIGNQPQHF	TRBV20-1	TRBJ1-5
CASSYSSGRWGAYEQYF	TRBV6-5	TRBJ2-7
CASSSGTSGGNFEQFF	TRBV11-3	TRBJ2-1
CASSDDGYTEAFF	TRBV28	TRBJ1-1
CSVNLLGQLGTDTQYF	TRBV29-1	TRBJ2-3
CASSYSPGGGYGYTF	TRBV6-5	TRBJ1-2
CASSFLDGVHPEPGHEVSGYTF	TRBV7-2	TRBJ1-2
CASISDGRSGANVLTF	TRBV28	TRBJ2-6
CASSPKDRGQETQYF	TRBV27	TRBJ2-5
CSVEDWRVEETQYF	TRBV29-1	TRBJ2-5
CASSPRQGVAEAFF	TRBV7-9	TRBJ1-1
CASSPGPLGGGMNTEAFF	TRBV12-3/TRBV12-4	TRBJ1-1
CSARILLRDSYEQYF	TRBV20-1	TRBJ2-7
CASSYTNRESETQYF	TRBV6-6	TRBJ2-5
CATSDRGRGHEQFF	TRBV24-1	TRBJ2-1
CASSPSRTWNTEAFF	TRBV6-5	TRBJ1-1
CATEEQPNTGELFF	TRBV6-2/TRBV6-3	TRBJ2-2
CASTGANNEAFF	TRBV23-1	TRBJ1-1